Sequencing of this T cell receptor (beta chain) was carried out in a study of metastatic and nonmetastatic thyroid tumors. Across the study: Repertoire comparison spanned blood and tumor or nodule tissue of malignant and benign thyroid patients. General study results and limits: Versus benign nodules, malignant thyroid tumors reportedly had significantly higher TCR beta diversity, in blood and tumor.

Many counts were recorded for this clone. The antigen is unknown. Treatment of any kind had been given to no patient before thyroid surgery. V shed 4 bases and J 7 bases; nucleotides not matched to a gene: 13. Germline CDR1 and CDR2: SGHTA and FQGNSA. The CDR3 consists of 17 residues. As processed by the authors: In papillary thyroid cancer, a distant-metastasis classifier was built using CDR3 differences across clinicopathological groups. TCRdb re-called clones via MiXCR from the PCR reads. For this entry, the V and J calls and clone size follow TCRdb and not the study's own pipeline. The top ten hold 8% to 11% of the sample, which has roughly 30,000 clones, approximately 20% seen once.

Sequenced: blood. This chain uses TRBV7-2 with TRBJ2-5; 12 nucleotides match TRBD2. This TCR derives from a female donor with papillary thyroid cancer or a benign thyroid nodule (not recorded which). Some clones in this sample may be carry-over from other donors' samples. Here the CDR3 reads CASSSTSGGSSMVTQYF. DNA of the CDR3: TGTGCCAGCAGCTCTACTAGCGGGGGGTCCAGTATGGTGACCCAGTACTTC. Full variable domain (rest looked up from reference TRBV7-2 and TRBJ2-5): GAGVSQSPSNKVTEKGKDVELRCDPISGHTALYWYRQSLGQGLEFLIYFQGNSAPDKSGLPSDRFSAERTGGSVSTLTIQRTQQEDSAVYLCASSSTSGGSSMVTQYFGPGTRLLVL.